This T cell receptor (beta chain) was identified during a study of blood T cell repertoires in COVID-19. Turning to the study itself: T cells, B-cell-depleted T cells, or PBMCs provided the cDNA or gDNA that served as material.

Original data processing: Nucleated cell counts were estimated from reference gene primer amplification. Generated by immunoSEQ multiplex PCR, the TCRdb table keeps only in-frame clones and is missing some. V, J and clone size derive from that table, while D and trimming were established from the DNA sequence. The sample yields around 140,000 clones, almost 85% seen once. Germline CDR1 MGHRA, CDR2 YSYEKL. The CDR3 spans 13 residues. With V trimmed by 1 base and J by 4 bases, 0 bases remained unmatched. This TCR was recovered from a human donor with acute or convalescent COVID-19. The donor label of this sample is uncertain. The sample was peripheral blood. This sequence joins TRBV4-1 and TRBJ1-2; 7 bases line up with TRBD1. The chain's CDR3 is CASSQGTGYGYTF. Here the CDR3 DNA reads TGCGCCAGCAGCCAAGGGACAGGCTATGGCTACACCTTC.